This T cell receptor beta chain was identified during a study of blood T cells in healthy people across ages. Study results and caveats: Per million T cells, TCR beta diversity dropped roughly linearly as age increased. Comparison with aged donors showed that long-lived donors had more naive CD4+ cells and higher diversity.

Turning to this clonotype: What it recognizes is unknown.

Primers used in a second PCR of roughly 6 to 12 cycles were a sample-barcoded 5' primer and a J-beta primer mix. Each cDNA molecule was tagged by a template-switch adaptor with 12 random nucleotides. TCRdb recomputed calls from the 5' RACE reads with MiXCR, one row per CDR3 protein. Among 550,000 to 600,000 distinct CDR3 sequences listed, around 48% were seen once. Material: blood. This sequence was found in a man older than 75 in good health.

The CDR3 loop reads CASSQPRGSGRANEQFF. CDR3 sequence (DNA): TGTGCCAGCAGCCAACCTCGAGGAAGCGGGAGGGCGAATGAGCAGTTCTTC. The chain carries TRBV3-1 and TRBJ2-1; 10 nucleotides align to TRBD2. The CDR3 runs to 17 residues. In germline, CDR1 is LGHDT, CDR2 YNNKEL (reference sequence). Trimming took 2 bases from V and 7 from J; bases not matched to a gene: 11.